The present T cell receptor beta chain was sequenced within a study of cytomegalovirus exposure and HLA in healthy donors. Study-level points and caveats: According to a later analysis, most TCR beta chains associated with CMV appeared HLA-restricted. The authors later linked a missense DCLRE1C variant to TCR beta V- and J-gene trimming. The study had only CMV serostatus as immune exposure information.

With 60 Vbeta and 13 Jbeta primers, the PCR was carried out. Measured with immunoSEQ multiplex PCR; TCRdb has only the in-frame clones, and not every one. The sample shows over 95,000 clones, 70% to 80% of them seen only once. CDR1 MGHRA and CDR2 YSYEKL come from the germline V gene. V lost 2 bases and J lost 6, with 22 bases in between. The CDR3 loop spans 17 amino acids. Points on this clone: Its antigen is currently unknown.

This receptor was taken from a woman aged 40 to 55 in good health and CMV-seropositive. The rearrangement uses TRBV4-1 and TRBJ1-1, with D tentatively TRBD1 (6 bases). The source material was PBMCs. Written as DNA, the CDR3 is TGCGCCAGCAGCCAATCCCGGTTACAGGGAATAGGCGCTGAAGCTTTCTTT. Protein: CASSQSRLQGIGAEAFF.